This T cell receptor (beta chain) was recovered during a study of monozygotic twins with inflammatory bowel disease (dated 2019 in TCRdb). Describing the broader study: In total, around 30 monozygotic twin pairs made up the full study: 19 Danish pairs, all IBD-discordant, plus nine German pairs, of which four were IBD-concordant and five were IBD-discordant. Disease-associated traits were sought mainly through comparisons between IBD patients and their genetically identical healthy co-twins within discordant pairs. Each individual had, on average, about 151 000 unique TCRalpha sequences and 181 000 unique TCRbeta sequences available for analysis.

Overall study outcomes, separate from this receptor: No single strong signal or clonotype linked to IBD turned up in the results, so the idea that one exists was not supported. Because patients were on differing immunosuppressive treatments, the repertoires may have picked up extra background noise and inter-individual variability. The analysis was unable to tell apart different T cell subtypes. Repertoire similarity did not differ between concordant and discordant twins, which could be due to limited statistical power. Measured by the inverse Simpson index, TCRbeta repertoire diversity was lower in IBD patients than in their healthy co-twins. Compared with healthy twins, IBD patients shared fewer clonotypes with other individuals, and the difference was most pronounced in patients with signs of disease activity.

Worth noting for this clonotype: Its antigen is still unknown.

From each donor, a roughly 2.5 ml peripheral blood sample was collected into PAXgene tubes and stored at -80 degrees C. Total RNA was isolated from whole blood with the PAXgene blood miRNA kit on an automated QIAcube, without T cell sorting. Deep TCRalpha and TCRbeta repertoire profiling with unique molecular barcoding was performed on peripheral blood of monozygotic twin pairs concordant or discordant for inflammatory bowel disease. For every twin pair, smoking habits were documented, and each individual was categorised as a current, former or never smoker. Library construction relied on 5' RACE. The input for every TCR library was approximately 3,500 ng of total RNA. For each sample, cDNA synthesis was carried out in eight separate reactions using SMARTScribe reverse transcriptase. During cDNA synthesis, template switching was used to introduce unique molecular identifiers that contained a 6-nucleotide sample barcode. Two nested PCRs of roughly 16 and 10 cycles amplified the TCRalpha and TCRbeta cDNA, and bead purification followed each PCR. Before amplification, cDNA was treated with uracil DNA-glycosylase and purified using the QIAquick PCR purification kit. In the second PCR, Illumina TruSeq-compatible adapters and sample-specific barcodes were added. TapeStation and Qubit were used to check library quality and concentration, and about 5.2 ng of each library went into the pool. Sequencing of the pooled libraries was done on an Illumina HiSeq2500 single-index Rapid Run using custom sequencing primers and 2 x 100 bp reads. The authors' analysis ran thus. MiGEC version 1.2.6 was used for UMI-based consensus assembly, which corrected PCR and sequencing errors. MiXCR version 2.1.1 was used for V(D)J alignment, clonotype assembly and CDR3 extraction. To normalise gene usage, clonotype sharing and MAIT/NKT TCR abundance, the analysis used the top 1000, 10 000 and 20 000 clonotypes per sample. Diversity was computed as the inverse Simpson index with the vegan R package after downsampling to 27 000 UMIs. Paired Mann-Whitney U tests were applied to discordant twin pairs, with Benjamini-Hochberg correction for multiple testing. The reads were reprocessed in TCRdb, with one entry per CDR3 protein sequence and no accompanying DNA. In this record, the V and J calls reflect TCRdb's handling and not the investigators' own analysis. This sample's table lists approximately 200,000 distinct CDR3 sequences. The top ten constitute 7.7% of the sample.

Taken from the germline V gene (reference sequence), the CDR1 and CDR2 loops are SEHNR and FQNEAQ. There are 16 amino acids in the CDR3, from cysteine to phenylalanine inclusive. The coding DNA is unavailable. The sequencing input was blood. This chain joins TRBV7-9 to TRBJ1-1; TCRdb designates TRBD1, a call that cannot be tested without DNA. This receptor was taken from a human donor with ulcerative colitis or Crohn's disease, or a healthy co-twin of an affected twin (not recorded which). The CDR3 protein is CASSSTPSGKGTEAFF.